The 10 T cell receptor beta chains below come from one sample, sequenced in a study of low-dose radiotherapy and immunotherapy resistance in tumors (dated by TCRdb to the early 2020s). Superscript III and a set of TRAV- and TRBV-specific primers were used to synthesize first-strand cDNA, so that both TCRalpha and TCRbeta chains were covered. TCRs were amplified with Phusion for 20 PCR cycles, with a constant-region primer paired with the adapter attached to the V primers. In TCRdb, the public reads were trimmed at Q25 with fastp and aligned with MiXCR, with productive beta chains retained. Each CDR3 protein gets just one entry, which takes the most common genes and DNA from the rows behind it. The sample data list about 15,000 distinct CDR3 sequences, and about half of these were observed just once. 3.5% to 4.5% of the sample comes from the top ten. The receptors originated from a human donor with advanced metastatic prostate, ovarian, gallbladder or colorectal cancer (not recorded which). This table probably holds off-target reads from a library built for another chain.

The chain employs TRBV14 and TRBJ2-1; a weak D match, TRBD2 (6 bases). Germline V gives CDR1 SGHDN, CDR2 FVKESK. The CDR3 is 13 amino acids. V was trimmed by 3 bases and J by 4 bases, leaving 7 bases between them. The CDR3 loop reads CASSQTRYNEQFF. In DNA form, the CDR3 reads TGTGCCAGCAGCCAGACTAGATACAATGAGCAGTTCTTC.

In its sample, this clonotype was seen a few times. CDR3 region: CSAPSYGYTF. CDR3 coding DNA: TGCAGTGCTCCCTCATATGGCTACACCTTC. The chain combines TRBV20-1 with TRBJ1-2; D is unclear. This CDR3 has 10 residues. Germline V lookup: CDR1 DFQATT, CDR2 SNEGSKA (reference sequence). With 5 bases removed from V and 5 bases from J, the gap between germline ends came to 6 bases.

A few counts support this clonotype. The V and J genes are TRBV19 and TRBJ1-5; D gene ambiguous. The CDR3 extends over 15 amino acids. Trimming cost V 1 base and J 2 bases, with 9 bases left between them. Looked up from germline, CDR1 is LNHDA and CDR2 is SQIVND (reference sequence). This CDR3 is CASSIAPAGNQPQHF. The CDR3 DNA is TGTGCCAGTAGTATAGCTCCGGCGGGCAATCAGCCCCAGCATTTT.

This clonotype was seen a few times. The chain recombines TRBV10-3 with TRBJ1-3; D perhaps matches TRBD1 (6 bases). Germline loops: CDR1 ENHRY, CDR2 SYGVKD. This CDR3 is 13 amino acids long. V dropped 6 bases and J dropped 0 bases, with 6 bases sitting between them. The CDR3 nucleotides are TGTGCCATCAGGGACAGCTCTGGAAACACCATATATTTT. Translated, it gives CAIRDSSGNTIYF.

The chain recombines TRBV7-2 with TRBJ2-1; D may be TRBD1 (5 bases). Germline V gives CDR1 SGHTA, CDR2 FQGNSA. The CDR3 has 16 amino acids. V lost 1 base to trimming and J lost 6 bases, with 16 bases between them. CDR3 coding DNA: TGTGCCAGCAGCTTAGTTGGGGCAGGGTGGTTCAATGAGCAGTTCTTC. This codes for CASSLVGAGWFNEQFF.

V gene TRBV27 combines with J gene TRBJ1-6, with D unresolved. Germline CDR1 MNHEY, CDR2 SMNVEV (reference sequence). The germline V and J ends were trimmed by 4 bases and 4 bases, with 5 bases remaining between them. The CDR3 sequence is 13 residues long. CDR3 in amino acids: CASSSNYNSPLHF. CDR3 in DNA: TGTGCCAGCAGTTCTAATTATAATTCACCCCTCCACTTT.

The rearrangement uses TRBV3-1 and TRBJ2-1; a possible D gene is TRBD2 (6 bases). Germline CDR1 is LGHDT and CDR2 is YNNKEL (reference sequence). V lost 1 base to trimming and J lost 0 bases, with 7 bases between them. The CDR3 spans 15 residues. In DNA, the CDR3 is TGTGCCAGCAGCCAAGGACTAGTCTCCTACAATGAGCAGTTCTTC. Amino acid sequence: CASSQGLVSYNEQFF.

CDR3 in DNA: TGTGCCAGCAGCGCGAGGGAGGTCCCAGATACGCAGTATTTT. Amino acids: CASSAREVPDTQYF. The chain has TRBV7-9 and TRBJ2-3; D perhaps matches TRBD2 (6 bases). The CDR3 spans 14 residues. V dropped 5 bases and J dropped 4 bases, with 13 bases sitting between them. CDR1 SEHNR and CDR2 FQNEAQ come from the germline V gene (reference sequence).

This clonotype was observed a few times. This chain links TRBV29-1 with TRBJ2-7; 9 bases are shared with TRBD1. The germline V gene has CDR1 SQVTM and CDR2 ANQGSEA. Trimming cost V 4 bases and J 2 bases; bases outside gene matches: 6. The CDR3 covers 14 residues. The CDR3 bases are TGCAGCGTTGCCCGGGACAGGGTTACCTACGAGCAGTACTTC. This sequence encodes CSVARDRVTYEQYF.

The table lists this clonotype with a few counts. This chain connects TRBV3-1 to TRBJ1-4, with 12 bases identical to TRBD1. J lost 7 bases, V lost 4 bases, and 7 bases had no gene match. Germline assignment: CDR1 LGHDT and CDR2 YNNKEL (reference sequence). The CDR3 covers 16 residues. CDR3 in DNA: TGTGCCAGCAGCCCCCCCCCGGGACAGGGGGCTGAAAAACTGTTTTTT. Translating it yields CASSPPPGQGAEKLFF.